Following are 13 T cell receptor beta chains from one sample sequenced in a study of memory CD4+ T cells and cytomegalovirus serostatus. TCRdb keeps only in-frame clones here, not all; method: immunoSEQ multiplex PCR. The sample holds under 55,000 clones; more than 70% are singletons and the top ten take around 1.3%. The sort gate was single viable CD3+CD4+CD8-CD45RO+ cells for memory CD4+ T cells. The sample comprised memory CD4+ T cells from blood. The origin of the receptors is an adult in good health and CMV-seropositive.

V and J are TRBV29-1 and TRBJ1-2; TRBD1 matches at 9 bases. Per the germline V gene, CDR1 is SQVTM and CDR2 is ANQGSEA. The CDR3 spans 13 residues. The J segment lost 8 bases and the V segment lost 7 bases, leaving 11 bases of the junction unmatched. The DNA for the CDR3 is TGCAGCGCCGAGAAACAGGGGGCGGGAGGCTACACCTTC. Residues: CSAEKQGAGGYTF. The variable domain in full, with the rest retrieved from reference TRBV29-1 and TRBJ1-2, is SAVISQKPSRDICQRGTSLTIQCQVDSQVTMMFWYRQQPGQSLTLIATANQGSEATYESGFVIDKFPISRPNLTFSTLTVSNMSPEDSSIYLCSAEKQGAGGYTFGSGTRLTVV.

The chain joins TRBV28 to TRBJ2-5; maybe TRBD1 (6 bases). The V and J ends lost 8 bases and 2 bases respectively, with 27 bases between them. Germline V gene lookup returns CDR1 MDHEN and CDR2 SYDVKM. There are 18 residues in the CDR3. In DNA, the CDR3 is TGTGCCAGCTCAAGCCCCGGGACAAGGGGAAGAATGCAAGAGACCCAGTACTTC. Translation: CASSSPGTRGRMQETQYF.

There are a few counts of this clone. The chain is built from TRBV7-9 and TRBJ1-5; no definite D call. Germline V gene lookup returns CDR1 SEHNR and CDR2 FQNEAQ (reference sequence). The V end lost 1 base, the J end lost 0 bases, and 7 bases lay between the germline ends. This CDR3 spans 15 amino acids. The CDR3 nucleotides are TGTGCCAGCAGCTTAGGGAGTCCTAGCAATCAGCCCCAGCATTTT. It specifies CASSLGSPSNQPQHF. Supplemented by reference TRBV7-9 and TRBJ1-5, the full variable domain reads DTGVSQNPRHKITKRGQNVTFRCDPISEHNRLYWYRQTLGQGPEFLTYFQNEAQLEKSRLLSDRFSAERPKGSFSTLEIQRTEQGDSAMYLCASSLGSPSNQPQHFGDGTRLSIL.

The chain combines TRBV2 with TRBJ1-5; TRBD1 is a possible D gene (6 bases). Germline V gene sequence: CDR1 SNHLY, CDR2 FYNNEI. This CDR3 is built from 17 residues. The V end was cut by 6 bases, the J end by 0 bases, with 18 bases between. The CDR3 sequence: CASRARRDTDSNQPQHF. The CDR3 coding sequence is TGTGCCAGCAGGGCACGACGGGACACCGATAGCAATCAGCCCCAGCATTTT.

The rearrangement joins TRBV21-1 to TRBJ2-7; the table gives TRBD2 as D, unverified against the DNA. TRBV21-1 corresponds to a pseudogene. The CDR3 totals 16 residues. CDR3 in DNA: TGTGCCAGCAGCCAATCGGGCGCGGGGGGAAGGTACGAGCAGTACTTC. This encodes CASSQSGAGGRYEQYF.

Here the CDR3 reads CASTQRRSTNEKLFF. The CDR3 DNA follows: TGTGCCAGCACACAAAGAAGATCAACTAATGAAAAACTGTTTTTT. The rearrangement uses TRBV6-5 and TRBJ1-4, with D hard to call. The ends were cut back, 7 bases at V and 0 bases at J, with 12 bases in the middle. Germline-derived CDR1 and CDR2 are MNHEY and SVGAGI. The CDR3 runs 15 residues.

The genes are TRBV6-5 and TRBJ2-1, with 8 bases that match TRBD1. The V segment lost 2 bases and the J segment 6 bases; nucleotides outside the gene matches: 6. CDR1 MNHEY and CDR2 SVGAGI come from the germline V gene. This CDR3 contains 15 residues. The CDR3 DNA sequence: TGTGCCAGCAGTTACGGGACAGGACGATCCAATGAGCAGTTCTTC. Protein sequence: CASSYGTGRSNEQFF.

CDR3 sequence (DNA): TGTGCCAGCAGCCACAGGGGAGGCCAGCCCCAGCATTTT. Its protein product is CASSHRGGQPQHF. The V call is TRBV7-2, the J call TRBJ1-5; 7 bases map to TRBD1. The CDR3 spans 13 residues. In germline, CDR1 is SGHTA, CDR2 FQGNSA. The V gene end was trimmed by 5 bases and the J gene end by 7 bases; junction bases not matched to a gene: 5.

The chain links TRBV2 to TRBJ1-5, with 9 positions matching TRBD1. CDR3 length: 12 residues. V dropped 11 bases and J dropped 3; count of bases not matched to a gene: 2. Per germline, CDR1 SNHLY and CDR2 FYNNEI. CDR3 in DNA: TGTGCCTGGGACAGGGCCAATCAGCCCCAGCATTTT. Translated, it gives CAWDRANQPQHF.

The chain employs TRBV6-6 and TRBJ2-2; D remains ambiguous. Germline V lookup: CDR1 MNHNY, CDR2 SVGAGI (reference sequence). V dropped 2 bases and J dropped 5 bases, with 6 bases sitting between them. This CDR3 is 13 amino acids long. The chain's CDR3 is CASSYDVTGELFF. CDR3 in DNA: TGTGCCAGCAGTTACGACGTGACCGGGGAGCTGTTTTTT.

The chain carries TRBV19 and TRBJ1-1; 7 positions match TRBD1. The CDR3 contains 13 residues. V was pared by 5 bases and J by 5 bases, with 5 bases of the junction left unmatched. Germline CDR1 LNHDA, CDR2 SQIVND (reference sequence). The CDR3 bases are TGTGCCAGTAGTCTGTCAGGGGGGACTGAAGCTTTCTTT. It is translated as CASSLSGGTEAFF.

The V gene is TRBV7-6, the J gene TRBJ2-2; D is unclear. The germline V gene encodes CDR1 SGHVS and CDR2 FNYEAQ. The CDR3 sequence is 12 residues long. V was clipped by 3 bases and J by 4 bases, with 3 bases between them. As DNA, the CDR3 is TGTGCCAGCAGCTTTGGCACCGGGGAGCTGTTTTTT. It encodes CASSFGTGELFF.

This clone occurred a few times. The CDR3 coding sequence is TGTGCCAGCAGGAGGGATAGCGGATACTACAATGAGCAGTTCTTC. Protein product: CASRRDSGYYNEQFF. This chain joins TRBV2 and TRBJ2-1; perhaps TRBD2 as D (6 bases). Germline V gene lookup returns CDR1 SNHLY and CDR2 FYNNEI. The CDR3 length is 15 residues. The ends were cut back, 6 bases at V and 3 bases at J, with 15 bases in the middle.